This note documents a single T cell receptor beta chain sequence. As yet, its antigen is unknown. TCRdb's table, derived via immunoSEQ multiplex PCR, lists solely in-frame clones and lacks some. The data hold about 88,000 clones, with roughly 70% observed a single time. The data derive from a study of radiotherapy plus CTLA-4 blockade in lung cancer. On the study more broadly: Objective responses occurred in around 20% of patients; around 31% had disease control. Broader study findings: Together with interferon-beta, which increased in serum after radiation, early dynamic changes in blood T cell clones were reportedly the best predictors of response. Blood TCR clones of tumor origin expanded after radiotherapy plus ipilimumab.

Per the germline V gene, CDR1 is SGDLS and CDR2 is YYNGEE. Between the trimmed V and J ends, which lost 4 bases and 4 bases, there was a span of 14 bases. The CDR3 is 14 residues long. This receptor was taken from a human donor with non-small cell lung cancer that progressed on radiotherapy plus ipilimumab. Source: peripheral blood, taken from a patient treated with radiotherapy plus ipilimumab. The rearrangement links TRBV9 to TRBJ1-1, with no clear D. CDR3 in DNA: TGTGCCAGCAGCACATCCACTCGAGGCACTGAAGCTTTCTTT. Translation: CASSTSTRGTEAFF. The full variable domain, with the rest looked up from reference TRBV9 and TRBJ1-1, is DSGVTQTPKHLITATGQRVTLRCSPRSGDLSVYWYQQSLDQGLQFLIQYYNGEERAKGNILERFSAQQFPDLHSELNLSSLELGDSALYFCASSTSTRGTEAFFGQGTRLTVV.